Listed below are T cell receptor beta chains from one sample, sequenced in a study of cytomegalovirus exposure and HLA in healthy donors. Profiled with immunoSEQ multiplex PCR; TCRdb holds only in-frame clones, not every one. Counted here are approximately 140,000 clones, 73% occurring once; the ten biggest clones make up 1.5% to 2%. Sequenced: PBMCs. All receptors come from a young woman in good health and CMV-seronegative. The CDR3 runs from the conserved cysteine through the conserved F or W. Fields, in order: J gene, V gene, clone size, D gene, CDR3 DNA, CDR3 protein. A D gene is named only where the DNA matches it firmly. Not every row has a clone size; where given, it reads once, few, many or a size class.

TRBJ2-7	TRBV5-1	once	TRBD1	TGCGCCAGCAGCACAGGACAGGTGAACGAGCAGTACTTC	CASSTGQVNEQYF
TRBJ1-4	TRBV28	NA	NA	TGTGCCGGGTCTGTGCGGGGCGGTGATGAAAAACTGTTTTTT	CAGSVRGGDEKLFF
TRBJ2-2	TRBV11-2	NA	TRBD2	TGTGCCAGCAGCCTAGGGCGGGGGGTAACCGGGGAGCTGTTTTTT	CASSLGRGVTGELFF
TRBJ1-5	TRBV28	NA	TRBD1	TGTGCCAGCAGTCCCCGACAGGGGGCGAATCAGCCCCAGCATTTT	CASSPRQGANQPQHF
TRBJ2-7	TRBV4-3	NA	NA	TGCGCCAGCAGCCAAGAGGTTGTGAGCAGGTCCTACGAGCAGTACTTC	CASSQEVVSRSYEQYF
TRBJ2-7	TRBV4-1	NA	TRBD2	TGCGCCAGCAGCCAAGGTCCCCCAGCGGGGGACCTCTACGAGCAGTACTTC	CASSQGPPAGDLYEQYF
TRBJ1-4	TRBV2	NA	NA	TGTGCCAGCAGCCCCGGGGGACTCGTACGTGAAAAACTGTTTTTT	CASSPGGLVREKLFF
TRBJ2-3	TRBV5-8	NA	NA	TGTGCCAGCAGCTTGTCCGGCGGACTGGATACACGAGATACGCAGTATTTT	CASSLSGGLDTRDTQYF
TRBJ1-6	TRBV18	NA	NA	TGTGCCAGCTCACCCCCCAATAATTCACCCCTCCACTTT	CASSPPNNSPLHF
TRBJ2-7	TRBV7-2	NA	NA	TGCGCCAGCAGCTTAGGACAGAAAATCTACGAGCAGTACTTC	CASSLGQKIYEQYF
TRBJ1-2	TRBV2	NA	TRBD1	TGTGCCAGCAGTGAAACTCAGGGGGCTGACTATGGCTACACCTTC	CASSETQGADYGYTF
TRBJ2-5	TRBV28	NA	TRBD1	TGTGCCAGCAGTTTGCGGGACAGGGGGTCCCAAGAGACCCAGTACTTC	CASSLRDRGSQETQYF
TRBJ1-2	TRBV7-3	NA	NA	TGTGCCAGCAGCGAAACAGGTTCTAGGAATGGCTACACCTTC	CASSETGSRNGYTF
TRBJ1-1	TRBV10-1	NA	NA	TGCGCCAGCAACAAGCGGAACACTGAAGCTTTCTTT	CASNKRNTEAFF
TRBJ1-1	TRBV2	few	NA	TGTGCCAGCAGTGTGACAGGGAACACTGAAGCTTTCTTT	CASSVTGNTEAFF
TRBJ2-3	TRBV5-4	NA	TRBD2	TGTGCCAGCAGCCCGGATGCCTCGGGACTAGCGGCCACAGATACGCAGTATTTT	CASSPDASGLAATDTQYF
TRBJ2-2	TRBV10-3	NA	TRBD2	TGTGCCATCGGCCGAGCTAGCGGGGGACCCACCGGGGAGCTGTTTTTT	CAIGRASGGPTGELFF
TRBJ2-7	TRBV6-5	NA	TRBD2	TGTGCCAGCAGTTACTTAGCGGGGGGGCTCTACGAGCAGTACTTC	CASSYLAGGLYEQYF
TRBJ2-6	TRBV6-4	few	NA	TGTGCCAGCAGCTACACAGACAACTCTGGGGCCAACGGCCTGACTTTC	CASSYTDNSGANGLTF
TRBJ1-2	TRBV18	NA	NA	TGTGCCAGCTCACCGAGCTTCGGGGGGCGCGACTATGGCTACACCTTC	CASSPSFGGRDYGYTF
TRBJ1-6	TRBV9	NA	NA	TGTGCCAGCAGCGTAGGCAGGGCAGGTAATTCACCCCTCCACTTT	CASSVGRAGNSPLHF
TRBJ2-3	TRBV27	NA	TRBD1	TGTGCCAGCAGTGGGACAGGGTATTTTTCAGATACGCAGTATTTT	CASSGTGYFSDTQYF
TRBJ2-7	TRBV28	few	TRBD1	TGTGCCAGCAGTACAGGGGCAGGGGAGCAGTACTTC	CASSTGAGEQYF
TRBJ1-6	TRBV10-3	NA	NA	TGTGCCATCAGTGTTCGGTTAAGCTCCTATAATTCACCCCTCCACTTT	CAISVRLSSYNSPLHF